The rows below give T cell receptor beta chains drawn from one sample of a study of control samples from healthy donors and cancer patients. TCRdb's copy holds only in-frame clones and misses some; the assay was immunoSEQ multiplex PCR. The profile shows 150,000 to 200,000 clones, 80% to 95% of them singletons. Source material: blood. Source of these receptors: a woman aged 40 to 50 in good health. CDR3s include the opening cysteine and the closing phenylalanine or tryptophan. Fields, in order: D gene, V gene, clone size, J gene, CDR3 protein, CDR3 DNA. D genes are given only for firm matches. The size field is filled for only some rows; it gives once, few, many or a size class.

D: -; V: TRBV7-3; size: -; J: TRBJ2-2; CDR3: CASSIGGAATGELFF; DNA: TGTGCCAGCAGTATAGGGGGGGCAGCGACCGGGGAGCTGTTTTTT
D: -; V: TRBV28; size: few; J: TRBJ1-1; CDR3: CATKGFWTANTEAFF; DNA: TGTGCCACAAAGGGGTTTTGGACAGCGAACACTGAAGCTTTCTTT
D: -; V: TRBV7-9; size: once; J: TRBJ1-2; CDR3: CASSPKGGVNYGYTF; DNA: TGTGCCAGCAGCCCTAAAGGGGGGGTAAACTATGGCTACACCTTC
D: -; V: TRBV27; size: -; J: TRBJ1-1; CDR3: CASSLGGKIEAFF; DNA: TGTGCCAGCAGTTTAGGAGGGAAAATTGAAGCTTTCTTT
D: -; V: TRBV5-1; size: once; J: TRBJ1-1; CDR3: CASSLKGDRAFF; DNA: TGCGCCAGCAGCTTGAAAGGGGATCGAGCTTTCTTT
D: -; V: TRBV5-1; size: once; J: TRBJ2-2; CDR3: CASSLGGANTGELFF; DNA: TGCGCCAGCAGCTTAGGCGGCGCGAACACCGGGGAGCTGTTTTTT
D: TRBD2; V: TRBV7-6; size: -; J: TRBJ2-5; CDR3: CASSPDSGAGVETQYF; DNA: TGTGCCAGCAGCCCAGATTCCGGGGCGGGGGTTGAGACCCAGTACTTC
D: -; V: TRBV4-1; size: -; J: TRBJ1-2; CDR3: CASSQDAAPNYGYTF; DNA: TGCGCCAGCAGCCAAGATGCGGCCCCAAACTATGGCTACACCTTC
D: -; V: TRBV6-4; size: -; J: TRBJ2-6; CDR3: CASSDSRSGANVLTF; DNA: TGTGCCAGCAGTGACTCACGCTCTGGGGCCAACGTCCTGACTTTC
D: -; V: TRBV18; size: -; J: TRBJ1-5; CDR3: CASAMGGNGNQPQHF; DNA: TGTGCCAGCGCGATGGGTGGGAATGGTAATCAGCCCCAGCATTTT
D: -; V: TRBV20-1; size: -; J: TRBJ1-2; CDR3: CSASRESRGSGYTF; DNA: TGCAGTGCTAGTCGAGAGAGCAGGGGTAGCGGCTACACCTTC
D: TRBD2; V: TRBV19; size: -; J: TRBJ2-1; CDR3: CASSIPRTSGNEQFF; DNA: TGTGCCAGTAGTATTCCTCGGACTAGCGGGAATGAGCAGTTCTTC
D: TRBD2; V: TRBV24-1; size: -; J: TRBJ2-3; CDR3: CATSEGLAGEIDTQYF; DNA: TGTGCCACCAGTGAGGGACTAGCGGGGGAGATAGATACGCAGTATTTT
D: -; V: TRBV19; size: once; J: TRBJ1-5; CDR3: CASSISGEASNQPQHF; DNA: TGTGCCAGTAGTATTTCTGGGGAGGCAAGCAATCAGCCCCAGCATTTT
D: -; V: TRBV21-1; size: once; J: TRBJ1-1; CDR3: CASGNTEAFF; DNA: TGTGCCAGTGGAAACACTGAAGCTTTCTTT
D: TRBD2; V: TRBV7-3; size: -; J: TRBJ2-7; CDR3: CASSLMLADYEQYF; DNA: TGTGCCAGCAGCTTAATGCTAGCGGACTACGAGCAGTACTTC
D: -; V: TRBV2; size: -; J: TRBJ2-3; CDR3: CASRFQGRDTQYF; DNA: TGTGCCAGCAGGTTTCAGGGGAGGGATACGCAGTATTTT
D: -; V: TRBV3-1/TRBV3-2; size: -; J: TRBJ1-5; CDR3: CASSQHFSNQPQHF; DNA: TGTGCCAGCAGCCAACACTTTAGCAATCAGCCCCAGCATTTT
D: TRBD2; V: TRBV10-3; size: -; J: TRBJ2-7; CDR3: CAISDRGGLAEQYF; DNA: TGTGCCATCAGTGACCGGGGGGGGCTAGCCGAGCAGTACTTC
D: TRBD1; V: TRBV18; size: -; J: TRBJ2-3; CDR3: CASSPRQGNTDTQYF; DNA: TGTGCCAGCTCACCCAGACAGGGAAACACAGATACGCAGTATTTT
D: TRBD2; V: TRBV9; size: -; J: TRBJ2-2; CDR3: CASSVAGVSGANTGELFF; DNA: TGTGCCAGCAGCGTAGCAGGAGTCAGCGGGGCGAACACCGGGGAGCTGTTTTTT
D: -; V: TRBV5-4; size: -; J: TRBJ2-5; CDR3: CASTQGGGGGRETQYF; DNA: TGTGCCAGCACCCAGGGAGGGGGGGGCGGGCGAGAGACCCAGTACTTC
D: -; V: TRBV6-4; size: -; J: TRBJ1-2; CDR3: CASSDSDRGPPSYTF; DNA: TGTGCCAGCAGTGACTCCGACCGGGGACCCCCCTCCTACACCTTC